The source of this TCR beta chain is a study of regulatory T cells in long-lasting Graves disease. On the study more broadly: In persistent Graves' disease, antithyroid drugs had been taken for over 5 years and TSH receptor antibodies stayed positive.

Time point: persistent/refractory GD, antithyroid drugs over 5 years with positive TRAb. The TCR library was made from RNA extracted from PBMCs. A word on this clonotype: Its antigen is unidentified.

According to the study, TCR beta libraries were built with iRepertoire HTBI primers and CDR3-region Arm-PCR. TCRdb redid the calling of the multiplex PCR reads with MiXCR, one entry per CDR3 protein. Of 400,000 to 500,000 distinct CDR3 sequences listed, around 20% are singletons. Study results and caveats: Newly diagnosed Graves' patients had higher TCR diversity than persistent ones. New patients shared fewer public clonotypes (approximately 1,000) than persistent patients did (roughly 2,500).

The material sequenced was peripheral blood mononuclear cells (PBMCs), taken when the disease was refractory, from a patient treated with antithyroid drugs. This sequence originates from a female donor with Graves disease.

The DNA of the CDR3 is TGTGCCAGCAGTTACCACCTCCCCGGCCCCGGGGAGACCCAGTACTTC. Its translation: CASSYHLPGPGETQYF. J is TRBJ2-5 and V is TRBV6-2 or TRBV6-3; no definite D call. The CDR3 runs to 16 residues. The germline V and J ends were trimmed by 2 bases and 5 bases, with 18 bases remaining between them. Per germline, CDR1 MNHEY and CDR2 SVGEGT.